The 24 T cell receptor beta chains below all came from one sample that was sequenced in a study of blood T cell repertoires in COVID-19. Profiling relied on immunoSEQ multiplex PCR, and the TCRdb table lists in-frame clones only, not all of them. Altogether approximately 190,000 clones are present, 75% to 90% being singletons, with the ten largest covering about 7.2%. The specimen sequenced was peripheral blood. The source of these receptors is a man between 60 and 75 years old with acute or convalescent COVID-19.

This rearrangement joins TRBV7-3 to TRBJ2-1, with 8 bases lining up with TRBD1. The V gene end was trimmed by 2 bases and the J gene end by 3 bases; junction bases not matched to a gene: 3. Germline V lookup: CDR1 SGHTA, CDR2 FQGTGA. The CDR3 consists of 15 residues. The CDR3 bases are TGTGCCAGCAGCTTAGGCAGGGGGCTCTACAATGAGCAGTTCTTC. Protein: CASSLGRGLYNEQFF.

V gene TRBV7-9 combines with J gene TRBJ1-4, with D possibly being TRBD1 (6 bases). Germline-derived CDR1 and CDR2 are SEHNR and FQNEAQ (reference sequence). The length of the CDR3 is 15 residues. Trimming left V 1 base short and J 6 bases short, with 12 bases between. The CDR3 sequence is CASSLVGARDEKLFF. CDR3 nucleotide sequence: TGTGCCAGCAGCTTAGTGGGGGCGCGCGATGAAAAACTGTTTTTT.

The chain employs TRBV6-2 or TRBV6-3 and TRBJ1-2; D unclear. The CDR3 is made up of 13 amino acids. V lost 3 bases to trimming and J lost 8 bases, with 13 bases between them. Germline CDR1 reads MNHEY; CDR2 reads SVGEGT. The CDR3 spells CASSYRGSWGYTF. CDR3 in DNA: TGTGCCAGCAGTTATCGAGGGAGCTGGGGCTACACCTTC.

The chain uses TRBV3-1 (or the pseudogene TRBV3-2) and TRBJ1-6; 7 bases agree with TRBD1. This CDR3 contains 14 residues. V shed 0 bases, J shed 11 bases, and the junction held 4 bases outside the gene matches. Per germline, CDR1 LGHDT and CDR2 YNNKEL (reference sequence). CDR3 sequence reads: CASSQDTGATPLHF. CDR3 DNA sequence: TGTGCCAGCAGCCAAGATACAGGGGCCACACCCCTCCACTTT.

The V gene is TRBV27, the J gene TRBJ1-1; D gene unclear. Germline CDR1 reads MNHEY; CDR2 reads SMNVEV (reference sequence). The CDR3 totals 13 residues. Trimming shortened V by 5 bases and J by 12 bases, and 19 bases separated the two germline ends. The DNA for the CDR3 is TGTGCCAGCAGTCTGATCGTGGGGAGTTGGACTTTCTTT. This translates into CASSLIVGSWTFF.

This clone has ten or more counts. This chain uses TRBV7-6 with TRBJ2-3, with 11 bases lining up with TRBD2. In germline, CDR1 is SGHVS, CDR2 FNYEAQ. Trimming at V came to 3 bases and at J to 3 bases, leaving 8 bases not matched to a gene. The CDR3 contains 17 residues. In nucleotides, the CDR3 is TGTGCCAGCAGCTTCCGACCAACTAGCGGGGGAACAGATACGCAGTATTTT. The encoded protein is CASSFRPTSGGTDTQYF. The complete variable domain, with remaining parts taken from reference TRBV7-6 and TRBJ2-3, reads GAGVSQSPRYKVTKRGQDVALRCDPISGHVSLYWYRQALGQGPEFLTYFNYEAQQDKSGLPNDRFSAERPEGSISTLTIQRTEQRDSAMYRCASSFRPTSGGTDTQYFGPGTRLTVL.

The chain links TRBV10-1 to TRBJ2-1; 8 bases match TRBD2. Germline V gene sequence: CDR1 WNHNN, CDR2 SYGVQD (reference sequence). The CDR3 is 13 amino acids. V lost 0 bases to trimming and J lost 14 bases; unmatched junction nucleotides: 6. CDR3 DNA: TGCGCCAGCAGTGAGTCACGGGAGGGCGAGGAGTTCTTC. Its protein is CASSESREGEEFF.

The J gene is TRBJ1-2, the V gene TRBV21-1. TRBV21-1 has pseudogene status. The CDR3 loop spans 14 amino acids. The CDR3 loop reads CASSVLGGPYGYTF. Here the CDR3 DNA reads TGTGCCAGCAGCGTTCTGGGGGGGCCCTATGGCTACACCTTC.

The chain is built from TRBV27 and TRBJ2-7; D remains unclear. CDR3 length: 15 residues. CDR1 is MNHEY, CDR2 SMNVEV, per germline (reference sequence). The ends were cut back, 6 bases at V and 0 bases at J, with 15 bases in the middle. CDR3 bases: TGTGCCAGCAGACCGACTGCGAGGTCCTCCTACGAGCAGTACTTC. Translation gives CASRPTARSSYEQYF.

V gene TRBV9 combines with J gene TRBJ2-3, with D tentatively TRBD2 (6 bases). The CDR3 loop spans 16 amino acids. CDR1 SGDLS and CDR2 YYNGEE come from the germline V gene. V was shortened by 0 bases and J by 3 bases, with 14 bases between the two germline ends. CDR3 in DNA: TGTGCCAGCAGCGTAGCGGGCTCCGGGGGAACAGATACGCAGTATTTT. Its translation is CASSVAGSGGTDTQYF.

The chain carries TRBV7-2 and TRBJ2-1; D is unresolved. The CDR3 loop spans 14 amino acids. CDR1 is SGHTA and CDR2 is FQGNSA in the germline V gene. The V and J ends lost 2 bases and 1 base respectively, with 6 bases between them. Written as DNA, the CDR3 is TGTGCCAGCAGCTTATTACGGTCCTACAATGAGCAGTTCTTC. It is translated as CASSLLRSYNEQFF.

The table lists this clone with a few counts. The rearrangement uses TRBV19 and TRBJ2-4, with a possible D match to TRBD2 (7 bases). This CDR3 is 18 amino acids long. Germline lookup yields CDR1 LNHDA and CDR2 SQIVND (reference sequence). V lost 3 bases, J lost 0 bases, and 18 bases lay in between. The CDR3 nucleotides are TGTGCCAGTAGTATCGGATGGCGGGGGCGACTAGCCAAAAACATTCAGTACTTC. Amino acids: CASSIGWRGRLAKNIQYF. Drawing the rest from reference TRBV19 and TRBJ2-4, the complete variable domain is DGGITQSPKYLFRKEGQNVTLSCEQNLNHDAMYWYRQDPGQGLRLIYYSQIVNDFQKGDIAEGYSVSREKKESFPLTVTSAQKNPTAFYLCASSIGWRGRLAKNIQYFGAGTRLSVL.

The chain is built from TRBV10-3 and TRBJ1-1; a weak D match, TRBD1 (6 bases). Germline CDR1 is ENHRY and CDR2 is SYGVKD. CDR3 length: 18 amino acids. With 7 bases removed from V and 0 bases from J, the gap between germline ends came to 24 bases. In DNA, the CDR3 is TGTGCCATCACCTCAAACCCAGGGGCGGGAGGTCTGAACACTGAAGCTTTCTTT. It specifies CAITSNPGAGGLNTEAFF.

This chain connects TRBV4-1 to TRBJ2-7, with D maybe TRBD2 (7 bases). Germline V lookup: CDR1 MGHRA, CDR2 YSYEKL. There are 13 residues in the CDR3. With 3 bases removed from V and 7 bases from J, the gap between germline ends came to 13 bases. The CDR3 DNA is TGCGCCAGCAGCCATCCGGGGAGGGGGGAGCAGTACTTC. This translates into CASSHPGRGEQYF.

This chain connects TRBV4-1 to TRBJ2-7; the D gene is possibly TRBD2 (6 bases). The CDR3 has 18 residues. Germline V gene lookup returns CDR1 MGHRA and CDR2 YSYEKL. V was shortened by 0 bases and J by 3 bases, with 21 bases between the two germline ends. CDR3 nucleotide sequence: TGCGCCAGCAGCCAAGAATCAGGTTCCAGACTAGGCCGCTACGAGCAGTACTTC. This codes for CASSQESGSRLGRYEQYF.

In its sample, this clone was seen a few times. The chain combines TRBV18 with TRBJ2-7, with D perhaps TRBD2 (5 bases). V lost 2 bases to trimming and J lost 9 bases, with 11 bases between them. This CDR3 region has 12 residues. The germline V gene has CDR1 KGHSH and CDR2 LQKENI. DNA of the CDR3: TGTGCCAGCTCACCAGCGGAGGTTGGGCAGTACTTC. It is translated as CASSPAEVGQYF.

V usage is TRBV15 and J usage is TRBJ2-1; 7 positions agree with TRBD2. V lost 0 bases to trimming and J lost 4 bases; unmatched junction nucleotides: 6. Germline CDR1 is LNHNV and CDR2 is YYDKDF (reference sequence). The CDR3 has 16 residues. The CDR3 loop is CATSRDPAGAYNEQFF. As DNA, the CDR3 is TGTGCCACCAGCAGAGACCCCGCGGGAGCTTACAATGAGCAGTTCTTC.

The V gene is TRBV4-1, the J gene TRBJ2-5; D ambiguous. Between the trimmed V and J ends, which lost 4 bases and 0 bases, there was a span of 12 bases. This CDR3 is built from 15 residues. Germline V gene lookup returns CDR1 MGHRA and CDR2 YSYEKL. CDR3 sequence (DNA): TGCGCCAGCAGCCTAACAGACGTGTACCAAGAGACCCAGTACTTC. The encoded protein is CASSLTDVYQETQYF.

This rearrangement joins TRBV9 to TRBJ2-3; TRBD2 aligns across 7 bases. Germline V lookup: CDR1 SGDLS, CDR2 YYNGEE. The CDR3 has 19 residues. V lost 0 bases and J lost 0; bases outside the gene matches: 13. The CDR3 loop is CASSVDPLRGGGSTDTQYF. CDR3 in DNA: TGTGCCAGCAGCGTAGACCCACTCCGCGGGGGTGGTAGCACAGATACGCAGTATTTT.

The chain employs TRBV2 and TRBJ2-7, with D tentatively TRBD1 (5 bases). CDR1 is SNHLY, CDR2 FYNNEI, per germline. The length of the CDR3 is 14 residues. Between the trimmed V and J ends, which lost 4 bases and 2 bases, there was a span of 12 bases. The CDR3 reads CASSAQDTTYEQYF. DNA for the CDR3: TGTGCCAGCAGTGCCCAGGACACTACCTACGAGCAGTACTTC. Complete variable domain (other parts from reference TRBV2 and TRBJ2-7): EPEVTQTPSHQVTQMGQEVILRCVPISNHLYFYWYRQILGQKVEFLVSFYNNEISEKSEIFDDQFSVERPDGSNFTLKIRSTKLEDSAMYFCASSAQDTTYEQYFGPGTRLTVT.

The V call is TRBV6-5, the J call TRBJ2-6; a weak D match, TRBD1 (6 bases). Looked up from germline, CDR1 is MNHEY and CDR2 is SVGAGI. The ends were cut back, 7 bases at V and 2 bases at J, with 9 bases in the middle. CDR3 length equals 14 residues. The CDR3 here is CASTTGTGANVLTF. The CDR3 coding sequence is TGTGCCAGCACCACAGGGACTGGGGCCAACGTCCTGACTTTC.

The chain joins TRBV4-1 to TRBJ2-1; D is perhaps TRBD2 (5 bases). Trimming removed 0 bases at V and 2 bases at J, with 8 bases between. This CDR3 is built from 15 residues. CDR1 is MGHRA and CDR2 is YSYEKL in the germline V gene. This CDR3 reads CASSQDWGAYNEQFF. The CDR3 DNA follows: TGCGCCAGCAGCCAAGATTGGGGAGCCTACAATGAGCAGTTCTTC.

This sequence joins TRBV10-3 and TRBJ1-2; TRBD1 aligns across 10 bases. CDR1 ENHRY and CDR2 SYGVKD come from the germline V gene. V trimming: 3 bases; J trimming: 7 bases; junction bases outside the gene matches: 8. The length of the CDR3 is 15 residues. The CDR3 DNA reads TGTGCCATCAGTGATCGTTCGGGACAGGGGTCTGGCTACACCTTC. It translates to CAISDRSGQGSGYTF.

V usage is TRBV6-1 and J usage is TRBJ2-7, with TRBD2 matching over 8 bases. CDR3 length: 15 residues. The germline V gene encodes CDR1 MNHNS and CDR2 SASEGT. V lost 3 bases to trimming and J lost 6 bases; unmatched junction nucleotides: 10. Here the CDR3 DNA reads TGTGCCAGCAGTGAGGGCGGGGGGCGCAGGACCGAGCAGTACTTC. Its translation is CASSEGGGRRTEQYF.